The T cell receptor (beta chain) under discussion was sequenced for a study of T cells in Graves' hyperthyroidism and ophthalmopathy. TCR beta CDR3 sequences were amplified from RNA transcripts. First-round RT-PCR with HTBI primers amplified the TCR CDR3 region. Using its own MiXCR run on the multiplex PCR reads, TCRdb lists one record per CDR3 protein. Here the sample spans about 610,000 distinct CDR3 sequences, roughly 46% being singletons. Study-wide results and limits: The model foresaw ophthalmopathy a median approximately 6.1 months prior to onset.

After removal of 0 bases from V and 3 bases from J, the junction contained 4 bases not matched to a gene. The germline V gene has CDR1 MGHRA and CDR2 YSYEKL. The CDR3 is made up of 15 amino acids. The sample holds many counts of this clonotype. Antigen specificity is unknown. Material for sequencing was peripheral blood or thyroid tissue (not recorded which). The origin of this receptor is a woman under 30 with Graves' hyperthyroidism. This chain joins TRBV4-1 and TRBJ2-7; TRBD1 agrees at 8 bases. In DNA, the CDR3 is TGCGCCAGCAGCCAAGAGGACAGGGAGTTCTACGAGCAGTACTTC. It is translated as CASSQEDREFYEQYF.